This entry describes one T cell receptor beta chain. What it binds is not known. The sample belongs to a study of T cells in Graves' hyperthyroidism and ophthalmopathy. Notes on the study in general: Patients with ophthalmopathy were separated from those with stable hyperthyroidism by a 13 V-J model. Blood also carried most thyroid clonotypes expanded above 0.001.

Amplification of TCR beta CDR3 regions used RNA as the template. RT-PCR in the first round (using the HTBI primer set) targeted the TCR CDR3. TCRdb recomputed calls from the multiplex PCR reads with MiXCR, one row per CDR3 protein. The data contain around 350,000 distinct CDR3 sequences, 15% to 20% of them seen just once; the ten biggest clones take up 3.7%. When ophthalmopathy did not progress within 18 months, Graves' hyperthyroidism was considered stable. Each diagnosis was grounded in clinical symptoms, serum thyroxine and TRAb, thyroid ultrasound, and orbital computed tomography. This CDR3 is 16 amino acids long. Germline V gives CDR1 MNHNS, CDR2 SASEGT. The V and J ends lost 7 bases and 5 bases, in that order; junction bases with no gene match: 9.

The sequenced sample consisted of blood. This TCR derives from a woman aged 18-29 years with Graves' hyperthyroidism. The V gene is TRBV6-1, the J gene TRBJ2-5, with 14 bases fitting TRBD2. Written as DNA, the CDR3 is TGTGCCAGCATGGGACTAGCGGGGGCCGTGGTGGAGACCCAGTACTTC. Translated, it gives CASMGLAGAVVETQYF.